This TCR beta chain was identified during a study of Tregs in tolerant kidney transplant recipients. Study outcomes and limitations: Expanding Tregs on activated donor B cells appeared to best identify donor-specific TCRbeta clones.

On this clone: No antigen is known for it.

Here immunoSEQ multiplex PCR was the method, and the copy in TCRdb shows in-frame clones only, minus some. The sample has fewer than 150,000 clones, almost 95% seen once. The V gene's germline CDR1 is SGHVS and CDR2 FQNEAQ. V was shortened by 1 base and J by 7 bases, with 11 bases between the two germline ends. The CDR3 has 15 amino acids. This receptor was identified in a human donor in good health. The chain couples TRBV7-8 to TRBJ1-6; no clear D gene. Sequencing input: CD4+ T cells from blood. The CDR3 protein is CASSLGTHGNSPLHF. CDR3 coding DNA: TGTGCCAGCAGCTTAGGGACTCACGGAAATTCACCCCTCCACTTT.